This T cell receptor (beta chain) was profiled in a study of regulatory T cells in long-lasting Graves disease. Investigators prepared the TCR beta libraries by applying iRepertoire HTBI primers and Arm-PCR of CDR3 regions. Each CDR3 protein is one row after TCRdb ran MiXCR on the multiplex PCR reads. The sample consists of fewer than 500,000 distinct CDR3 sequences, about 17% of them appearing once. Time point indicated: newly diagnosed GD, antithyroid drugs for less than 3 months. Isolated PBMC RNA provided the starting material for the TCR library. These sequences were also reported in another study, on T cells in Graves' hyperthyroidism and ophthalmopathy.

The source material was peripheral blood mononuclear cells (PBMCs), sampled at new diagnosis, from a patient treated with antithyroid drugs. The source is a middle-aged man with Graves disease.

CDR3 region: CASSYSPTGSNTEAFF. Written as DNA, the CDR3 is TGTGCCAGCAGTTATAGCCCGACAGGTTCGAACACTGAAGCTTTCTTT. J is TRBJ1-1 and V is TRBV27; possibly TRBD1 for D (6 bases). In germline, CDR1 is MNHEY, CDR2 SMNVEV (reference sequence). V was cut by 4 bases and J by 1 base, with 16 bases left in between. This CDR3 comprises 16 residues.